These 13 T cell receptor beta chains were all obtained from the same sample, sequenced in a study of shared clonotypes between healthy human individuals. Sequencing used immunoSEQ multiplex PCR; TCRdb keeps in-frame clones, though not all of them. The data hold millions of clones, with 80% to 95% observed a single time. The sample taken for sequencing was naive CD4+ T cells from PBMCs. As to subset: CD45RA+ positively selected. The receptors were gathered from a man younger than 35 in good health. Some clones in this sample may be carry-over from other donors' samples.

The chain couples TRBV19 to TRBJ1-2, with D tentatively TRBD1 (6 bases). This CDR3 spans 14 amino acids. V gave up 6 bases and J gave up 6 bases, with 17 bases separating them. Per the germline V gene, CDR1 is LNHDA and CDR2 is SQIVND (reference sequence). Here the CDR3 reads CASSRHSGADGYTF. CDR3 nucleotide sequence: TGTGCCAGTAGCCGTCATTCGGGGGCCGATGGCTACACCTTC.

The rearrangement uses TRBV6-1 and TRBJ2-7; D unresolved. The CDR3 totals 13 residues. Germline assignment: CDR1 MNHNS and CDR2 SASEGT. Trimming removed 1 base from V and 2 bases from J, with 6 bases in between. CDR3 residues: CASSEVLPYEQYF. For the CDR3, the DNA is TGTGCCAGCAGTGAAGTACTCCCCTACGAGCAGTACTTC.

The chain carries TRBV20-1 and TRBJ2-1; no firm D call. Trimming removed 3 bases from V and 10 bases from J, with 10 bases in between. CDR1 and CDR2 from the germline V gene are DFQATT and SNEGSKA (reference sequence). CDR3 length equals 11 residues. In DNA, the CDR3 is TGCAGTGCTAGTAGCCTTTTCGAGCAGTTCTTC. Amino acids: CSASSLFEQFF.

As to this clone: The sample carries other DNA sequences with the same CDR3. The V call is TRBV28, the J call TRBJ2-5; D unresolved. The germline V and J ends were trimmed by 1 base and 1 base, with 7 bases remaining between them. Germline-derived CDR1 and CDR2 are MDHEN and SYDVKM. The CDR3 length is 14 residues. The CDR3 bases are TGTGCCAGCAGTTTATCGGCGGCCCAAGAGACCCAGTACTTC. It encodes CASSLSAAQETQYF. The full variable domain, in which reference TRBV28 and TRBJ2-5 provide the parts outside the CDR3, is DVKVTQSSRYLVKRTGEKVFLECVQDMDHENMFWYRQDPGLGLRLIYFSYDVKMKEKGDIPEGYSVSREKKERFSLILESASTNQTSMYLCASSLSAAQETQYFGPGTRLLVL.

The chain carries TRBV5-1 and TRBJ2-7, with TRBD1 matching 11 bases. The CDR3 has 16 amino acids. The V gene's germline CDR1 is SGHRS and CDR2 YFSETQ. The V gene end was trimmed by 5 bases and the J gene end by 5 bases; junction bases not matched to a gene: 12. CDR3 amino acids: CASSLPRTGGYNEQYF. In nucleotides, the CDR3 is TGCGCCAGCAGTTTACCCCGGACAGGGGGCTACAACGAGCAGTACTTC. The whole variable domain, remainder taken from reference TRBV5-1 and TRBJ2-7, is KAGVTQTPRYLIKTRGQQVTLSCSPISGHRSVSWYQQTPGQGLQFLFEYFSETQRNKGNFPGRFSGRQFSNSRSEMNVSTLELGDSALYLCASSLPRTGGYNEQYFGPGTRLTVT.

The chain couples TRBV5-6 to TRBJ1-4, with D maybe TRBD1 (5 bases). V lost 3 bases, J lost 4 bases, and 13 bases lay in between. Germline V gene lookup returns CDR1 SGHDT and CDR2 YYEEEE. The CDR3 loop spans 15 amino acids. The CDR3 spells CASSSRVSDNEKLFF. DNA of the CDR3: TGTGCCAGCAGCTCCAGGGTATCGGATAATGAAAAACTGTTTTTT.

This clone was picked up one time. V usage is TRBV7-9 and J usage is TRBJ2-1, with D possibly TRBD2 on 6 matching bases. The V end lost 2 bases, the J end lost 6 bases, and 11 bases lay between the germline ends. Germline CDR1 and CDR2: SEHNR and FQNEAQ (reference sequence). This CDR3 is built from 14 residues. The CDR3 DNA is TGTGCCAGCAGCTTAATGCGGGGAGGCAATGAGCAGTTCTTC. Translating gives CASSLMRGGNEQFF.

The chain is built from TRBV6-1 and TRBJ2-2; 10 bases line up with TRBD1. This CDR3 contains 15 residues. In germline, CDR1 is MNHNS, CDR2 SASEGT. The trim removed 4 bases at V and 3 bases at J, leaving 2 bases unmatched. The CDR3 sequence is CASSGTGGDTGELFF. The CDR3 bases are TGTGCCAGCAGTGGGACAGGGGGGGACACCGGGGAGCTGTTTTTT.

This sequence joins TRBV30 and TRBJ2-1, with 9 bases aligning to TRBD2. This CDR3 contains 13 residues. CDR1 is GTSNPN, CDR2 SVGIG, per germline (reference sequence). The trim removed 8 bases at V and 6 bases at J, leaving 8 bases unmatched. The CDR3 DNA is TGTGCCAGCCCGGGACTAGCAGGCAATGAGCAGTTCTTC. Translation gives CASPGLAGNEQFF. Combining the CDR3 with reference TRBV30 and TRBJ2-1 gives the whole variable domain SQTIHQWPATLVQPVGSPLSLECTVEGTSNPNLYWYRQAAGRGLQLLFYSVGIGQISSEVPQNLSASRPQDRQFILSSKKLLLSDSGFYLCASPGLAGNEQFFGPGTRLTVL.

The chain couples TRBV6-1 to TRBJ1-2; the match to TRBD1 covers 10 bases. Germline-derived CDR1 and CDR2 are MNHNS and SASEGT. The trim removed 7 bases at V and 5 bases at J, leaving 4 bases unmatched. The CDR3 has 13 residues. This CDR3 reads CASKDRGGYGYTF. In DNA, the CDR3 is TGTGCCAGCAAGGACAGGGGGGGGTATGGCTACACCTTC.

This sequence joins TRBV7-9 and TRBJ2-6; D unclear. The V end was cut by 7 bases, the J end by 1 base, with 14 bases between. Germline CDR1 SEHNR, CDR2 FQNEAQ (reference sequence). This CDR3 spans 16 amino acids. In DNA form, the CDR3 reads TGTGCCAGCACCAAGCTTCAAGTGTCTGGGGCCAACGTCCTGACTTTC. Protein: CASTKLQVSGANVLTF.

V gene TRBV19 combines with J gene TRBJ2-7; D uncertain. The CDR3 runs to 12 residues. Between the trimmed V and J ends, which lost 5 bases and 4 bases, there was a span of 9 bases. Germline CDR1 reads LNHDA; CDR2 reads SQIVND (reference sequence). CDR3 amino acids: CASSYGVYEQYF. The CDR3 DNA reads TGTGCCAGTAGTTACGGAGTTTACGAGCAGTACTTC.

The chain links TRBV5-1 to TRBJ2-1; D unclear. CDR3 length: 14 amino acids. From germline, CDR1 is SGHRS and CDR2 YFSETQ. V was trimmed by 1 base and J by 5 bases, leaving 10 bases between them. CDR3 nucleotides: TGCGCCAGCAGCTTGCTGTCTCCCGACAATGAGCAGTTCTTC. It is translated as CASSLLSPDNEQFF.